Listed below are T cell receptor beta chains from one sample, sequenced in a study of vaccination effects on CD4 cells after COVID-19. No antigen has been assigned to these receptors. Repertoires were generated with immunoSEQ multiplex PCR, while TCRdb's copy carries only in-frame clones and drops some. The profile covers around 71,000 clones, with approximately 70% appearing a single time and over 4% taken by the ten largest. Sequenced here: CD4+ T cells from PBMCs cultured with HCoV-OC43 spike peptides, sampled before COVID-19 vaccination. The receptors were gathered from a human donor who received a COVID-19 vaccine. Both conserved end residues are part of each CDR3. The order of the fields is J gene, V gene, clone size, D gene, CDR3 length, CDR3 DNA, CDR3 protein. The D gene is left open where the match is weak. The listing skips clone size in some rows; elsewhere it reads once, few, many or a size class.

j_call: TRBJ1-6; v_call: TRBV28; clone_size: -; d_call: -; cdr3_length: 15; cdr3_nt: TGTGCCAGCATTCAAGGGGGGTCCTATAATTCACCCCTCCACTTT; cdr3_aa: CASIQGGSYNSPLHF
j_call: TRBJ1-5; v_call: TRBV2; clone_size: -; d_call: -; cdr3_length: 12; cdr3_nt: TGTGCCAGCACTACCAGCAATCAGCCCCAGCATTTT; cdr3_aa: CASTTSNQPQHF
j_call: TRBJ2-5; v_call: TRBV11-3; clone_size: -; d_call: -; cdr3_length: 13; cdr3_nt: TGTGCCAGCAGCTTGGGGTACCAAGAGACCCAGTACTTC; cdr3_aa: CASSLGYQETQYF
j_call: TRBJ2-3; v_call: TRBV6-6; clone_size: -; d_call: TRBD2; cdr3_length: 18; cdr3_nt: TGTGCCAGCAGTCTAGGACTAGCGGGGGGCGGGGTCGGAGATACGCAGTATTTT; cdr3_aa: CASSLGLAGGGVGDTQYF
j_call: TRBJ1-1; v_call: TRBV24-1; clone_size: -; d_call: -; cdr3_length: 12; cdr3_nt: TGTGCCACCAGTGTAGGTGGCACTGAAGCTTTCTTT; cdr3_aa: CATSVGGTEAFF
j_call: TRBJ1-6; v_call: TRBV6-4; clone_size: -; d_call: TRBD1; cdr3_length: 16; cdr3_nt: TGTGCCAGCAGGCGGGATCCAGGGGGCGGGAATTCACCCCTCCACTTT; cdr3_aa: CASRRDPGGGNSPLHF
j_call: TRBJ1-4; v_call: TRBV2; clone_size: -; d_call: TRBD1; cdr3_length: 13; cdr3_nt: TGTGCCAGCCACAGGGGACCTAATGAAAAACTGTTTTTT; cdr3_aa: CASHRGPNEKLFF
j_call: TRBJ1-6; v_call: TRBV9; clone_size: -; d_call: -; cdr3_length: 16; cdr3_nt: TGTGCCAGCAGCGTAGGACCCCCCTCTTTGATTTCACCCCTCCACTTT; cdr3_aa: CASSVGPPSLISPLHF
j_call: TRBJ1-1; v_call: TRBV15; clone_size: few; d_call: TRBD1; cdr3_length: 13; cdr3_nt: TGTGCCACCAGCAGAGATGAAGACAGGGGAGCTTTCTTT; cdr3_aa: CATSRDEDRGAFF
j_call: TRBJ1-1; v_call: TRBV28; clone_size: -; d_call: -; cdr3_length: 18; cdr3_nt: TGTGCCAGCTCTACGATTAGGGTAGGGGCGCTTTGGTACACTGAAGCTTTCTTT; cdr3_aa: CASSTIRVGALWYTEAFF
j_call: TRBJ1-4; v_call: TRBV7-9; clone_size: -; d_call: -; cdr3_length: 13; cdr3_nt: TGTGCCCTGGGTGGAGGCGAGGATGAAAAACTGTTTTTT; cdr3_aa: CALGGGEDEKLFF
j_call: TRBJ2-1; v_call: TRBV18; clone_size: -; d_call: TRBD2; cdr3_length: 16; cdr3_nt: TGTGCCAGCTCTGCTAGCGGGCCCCCCTCCTACAATGAGCAGTTCTTC; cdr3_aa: CASSASGPPSYNEQFF
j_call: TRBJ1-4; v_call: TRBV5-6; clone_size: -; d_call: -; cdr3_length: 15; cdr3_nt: TGTGCCAGCAGCTTGGTTGGAGGAACTAATGAAAAACTGTTTTTT; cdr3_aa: CASSLVGGTNEKLFF
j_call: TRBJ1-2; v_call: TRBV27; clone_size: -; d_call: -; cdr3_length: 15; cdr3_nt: TGTGCCAGCACTATGAGAAGTCGCGGGGGCTATGGCTACACCTTC; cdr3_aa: CASTMRSRGGYGYTF
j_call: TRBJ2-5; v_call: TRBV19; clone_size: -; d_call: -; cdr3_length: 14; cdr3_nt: TGTGCCAGTAGTCCCCCAGGAGGGCGAGAGACCCAGTACTTC; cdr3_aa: CASSPPGGRETQYF
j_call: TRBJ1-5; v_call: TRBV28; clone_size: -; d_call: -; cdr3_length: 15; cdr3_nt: TGTGCCAGCAGTTTAAACTTAGTCAGCAATCAGCCCCAGCATTTT; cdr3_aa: CASSLNLVSNQPQHF
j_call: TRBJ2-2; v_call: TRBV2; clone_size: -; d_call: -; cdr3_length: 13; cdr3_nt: TGTGCCAGCAGTGATCAAGGGCCCGGGGAGCTGTTTTTT; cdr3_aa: CASSDQGPGELFF
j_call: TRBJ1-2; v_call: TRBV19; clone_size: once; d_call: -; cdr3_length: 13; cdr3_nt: TGTGCCAGTTCCCCCAAGAGACAGTATGGCTACACCTTC; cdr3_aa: CASSPKRQYGYTF
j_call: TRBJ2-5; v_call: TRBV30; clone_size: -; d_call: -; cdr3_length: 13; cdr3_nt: TGTGCCTGGAGCACCGGGACCTGGGAGACCCAGTACTTC; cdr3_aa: CAWSTGTWETQYF
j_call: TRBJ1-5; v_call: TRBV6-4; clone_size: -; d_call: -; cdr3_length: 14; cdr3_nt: TGTGCCAGCAGTGACGAGGGGGGCAATCAGCCCCAGCATTTT; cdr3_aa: CASSDEGGNQPQHF
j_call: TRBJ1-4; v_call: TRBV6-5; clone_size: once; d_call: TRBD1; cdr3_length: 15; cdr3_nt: TGTGCCAGCAGTTACGAGGGGGCATCGGCTGAAAAACTGTTTTTT; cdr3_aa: CASSYEGASAEKLFF
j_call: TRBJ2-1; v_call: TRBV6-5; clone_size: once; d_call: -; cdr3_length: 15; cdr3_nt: TGTGCCAGCAGTTACAAGGGGCAGATCTGGGATGAGCAGTTCTTC; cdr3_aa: CASSYKGQIWDEQFF
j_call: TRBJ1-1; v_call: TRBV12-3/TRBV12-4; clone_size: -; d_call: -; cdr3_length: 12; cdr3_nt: TGTGCCAGCAGTTTTGGAAGACCGGAAGCTTTCTTT; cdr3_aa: CASSFGRPEAFF
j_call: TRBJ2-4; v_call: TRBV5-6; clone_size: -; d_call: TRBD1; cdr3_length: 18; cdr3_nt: TGTGCCAGCAGCTTGCCGACAGGGCCTCCTCTAGCCAAAAACATTCAGTACTTC; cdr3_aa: CASSLPTGPPLAKNIQYF
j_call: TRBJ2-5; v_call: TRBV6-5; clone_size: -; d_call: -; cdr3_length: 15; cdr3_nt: TGTGCCAGCAGTTACTCGAGAACCAAGGGAACGACCCAGTACTTC; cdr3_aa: CASSYSRTKGTTQYF
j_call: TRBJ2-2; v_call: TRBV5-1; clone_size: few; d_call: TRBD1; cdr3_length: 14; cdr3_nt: TGCGCCAGCAGCTCAGGGGGCCTGCCCGGGGAGCTGTTTTTT; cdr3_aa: CASSSGGLPGELFF
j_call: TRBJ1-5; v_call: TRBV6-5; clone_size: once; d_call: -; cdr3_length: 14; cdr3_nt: TGTGCCAGCAGTCTGGTAGGGGGAAATCAGCCCCAGCATTTT; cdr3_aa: CASSLVGGNQPQHF